Following are 9 T cell receptor beta chains from one sample sequenced in a study of blood T cell repertoires in COVID-19. Repertoires were generated with immunoSEQ multiplex PCR, while TCRdb's copy carries only in-frame clones and drops some. The sample shows approximately 220,000 clones, 80% to 90% of them seen only once. Sequenced material: PBMCs or T cells enriched from blood (not recorded which). The receptors were sampled from a man under 40 who had recovered from COVID-19.

The genes are TRBV20-1 and TRBJ2-4; D is uncertain. CDR3 length: 14 residues. With 3 bases removed from V and 0 bases from J, the gap between germline ends came to 9 bases. In germline, CDR1 is DFQATT, CDR2 SNEGSKA (reference sequence). CDR3 in amino acids: CSASHSLAKNIQYF. In DNA form, the CDR3 reads TGCAGTGCTAGTCACAGCCTAGCCAAAAACATTCAGTACTTC.

This chain joins TRBV6-5 and TRBJ1-6; TRBD1 aligns across 7 bases. Germline V gene sequence: CDR1 MNHEY, CDR2 SVGAGI. Trimming removed 5 bases from V and 9 bases from J; junction bases left unmatched: 7. There are 14 residues in the CDR3. DNA of the CDR3: TGTGCCAGCAGTATACAGGGGCGAGGTTCACCCCTCCACTTT. Translation: CASSIQGRGSPLHF.

This clone was observed once. This chain links TRBV4-3 with TRBJ2-1; the D gene is possibly TRBD2 (9 bases). Germline V CDR1 and CDR2: LGHNA, YSLEER. The germline V and J ends were trimmed by 3 bases and 5 bases, with 35 bases remaining between them. The CDR3 runs 22 residues. CDR3 sequence: CASSQTGDGPIAGVPLHNEQFF. The CDR3 nucleotides read TGCGCCAGCAGCCAGACAGGGGACGGCCCCATAGCGGGAGTACCGTTGCACAATGAGCAGTTCTTC.

The chain combines TRBV4-2 with TRBJ2-6; TRBD1 matches at 9 bases. This CDR3 has 18 residues. From germline, CDR1 is LGHNA and CDR2 YNFKEQ. V lost 1 base, J lost 1 base, and 5 bases stayed unmatched. The CDR3 is CASSQALQGASGANVLTF. CDR3 coding DNA: TGTGCCAGCAGCCAAGCCCTACAGGGGGCATCTGGGGCCAACGTCCTGACTTTC.

The chain has TRBV24-1 and TRBJ2-2, with 7 bases that match TRBD1. From germline, CDR1 is KGHDR and CDR2 SFDVKD. J was trimmed by 7 bases and V by 7 bases; bases with no gene match: 8. This CDR3 region has 14 residues. CDR3 DNA: TGTGCCACCAGCAGACAGGGAATAGGCGGGGAGCTGTTTTTT. This encodes CATSRQGIGGELFF.

This chain joins TRBV11-2 and TRBJ1-1; TRBD1 aligns across 7 bases. Per the germline V gene, CDR1 is SGHAT and CDR2 is FQNNGV. J gave up 3 bases and V 5 bases, and 6 bases lay outside the gene matches. The CDR3 covers 14 residues. The CDR3 bases are TGTGCCAGCAGCCCAGCGACAGGGTACACTGAAGCTTTCTTT. Translated, it gives CASSPATGYTEAFF.

The chain couples TRBV2 to TRBJ2-1, with 10 bases lining up with TRBD2. CDR3 length equals 15 residues. Trimming took 1 base from V and 8 from J; bases not matched to a gene: 5. From germline, CDR1 is SNHLY and CDR2 FYNNEI. This CDR3 is CASSEGASGSYEQFF. The CDR3 DNA reads as TGTGCCAGCAGTGAAGGGGCTAGCGGGAGCTATGAGCAGTTCTTC.

The V call is TRBV4-1, the J call TRBJ2-7; 7 bases are a match to TRBD1. With V trimmed by 1 base and J by 0 bases, 3 bases remained unmatched. Germline lookup yields CDR1 MGHRA and CDR2 YSYEKL. CDR3 length equals 15 residues. CDR3 nucleotides: TGCGCCAGCAGCCAAGTCAGGGGGACCTCCTACGAGCAGTACTTC. Translated: CASSQVRGTSYEQYF.

The chain joins TRBV7-6 to TRBJ2-2; 7 bases map to TRBD1. Germline V CDR1 and CDR2: SGHVS, FNYEAQ. CDR3 length: 15 amino acids. Trimming removed 2 bases from V and 4 bases from J; junction bases left unmatched: 4. The CDR3 region has the DNA TGTGCCAGCAGCTTATTACCAGGGGGCACCGGGGAGCTGTTTTTT. Its protein is CASSLLPGGTGELFF.